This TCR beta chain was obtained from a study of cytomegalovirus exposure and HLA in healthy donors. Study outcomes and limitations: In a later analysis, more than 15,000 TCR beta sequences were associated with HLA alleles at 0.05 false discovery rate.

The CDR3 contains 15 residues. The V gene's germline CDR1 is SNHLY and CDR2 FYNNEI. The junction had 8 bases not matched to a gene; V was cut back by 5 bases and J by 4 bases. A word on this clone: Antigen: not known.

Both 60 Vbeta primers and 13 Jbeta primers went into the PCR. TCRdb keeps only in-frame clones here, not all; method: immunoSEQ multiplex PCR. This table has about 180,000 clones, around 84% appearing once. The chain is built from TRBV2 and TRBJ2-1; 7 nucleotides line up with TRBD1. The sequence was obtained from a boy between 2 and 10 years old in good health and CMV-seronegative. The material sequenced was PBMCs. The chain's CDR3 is CASSSEGQRYNEQFF. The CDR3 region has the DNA TGTGCCAGCAGTTCTGAGGGACAGAGATACAATGAGCAGTTCTTC.